This TCR beta chain appears in the sequencing data of a study of Ad26.COV2.S vaccination and SARS-CoV-2 variants. The CDR3 totals 15 residues. Germline V lookup: CDR1 SGHDT, CDR2 YYEEEE. The ends were cut back, 3 bases at V and 1 base at J, with 13 bases in the middle. TCRdb keeps only in-frame clones here, not all; method: immunoSEQ multiplex PCR. Here the sample spans 300,000 to 450,000 clones, 92% being singletons. To note about this clone: As yet, its antigen is unknown.

Study-wide findings and caveats: Vaccine and placebo groups showed comparable non-spike TCR breadth.

Sequenced here: peripheral blood, sampled after recovery from COVID-19. The V and J genes are TRBV5-6 and TRBJ1-2; D unclear. The TCR comes from a human donor who had recovered from COVID-19. CDR3 nucleotides: TGTGCCAGCAGCTCGAGTCCCTTATTTAACTATGGCTACACCTTC. As protein: CASSSSPLFNYGYTF. The full variable domain, completed using reference TRBV5-6 and TRBJ1-2, is DAGVTQSPTHLIKTRGQQVTLRCSPKSGHDTVSWYQQALGQGPQFIFQYYEEEERQRGNFPDRFSGHQFPNYSSELNVNALLLGDSALYLCASSSSPLFNYGYTFGSGTRLTVV.